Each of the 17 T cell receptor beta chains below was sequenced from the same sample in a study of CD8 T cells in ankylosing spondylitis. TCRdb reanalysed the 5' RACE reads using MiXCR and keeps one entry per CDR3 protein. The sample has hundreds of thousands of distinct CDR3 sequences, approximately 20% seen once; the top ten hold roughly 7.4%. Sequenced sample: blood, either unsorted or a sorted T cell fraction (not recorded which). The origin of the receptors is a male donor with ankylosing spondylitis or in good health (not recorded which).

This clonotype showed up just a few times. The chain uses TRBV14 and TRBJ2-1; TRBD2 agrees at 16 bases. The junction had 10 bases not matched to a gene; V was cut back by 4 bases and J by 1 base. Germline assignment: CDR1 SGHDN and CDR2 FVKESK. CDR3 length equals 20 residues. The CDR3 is CASSPPSGTSGRGSYNEQFF. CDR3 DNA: TGTGCCAGCAGCCCCCCCTCCGGGACTAGCGGGAGGGGTTCCTACAATGAGCAGTTCTTC.

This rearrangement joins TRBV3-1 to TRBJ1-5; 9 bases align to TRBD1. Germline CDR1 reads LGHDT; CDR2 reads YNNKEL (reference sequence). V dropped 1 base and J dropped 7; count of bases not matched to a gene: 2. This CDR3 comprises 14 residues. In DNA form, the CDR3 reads TGTGCCAGCAGCCAAGCGGGACAGGGCCAGCCCCAGCATTTT. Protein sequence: CASSQAGQGQPQHF.

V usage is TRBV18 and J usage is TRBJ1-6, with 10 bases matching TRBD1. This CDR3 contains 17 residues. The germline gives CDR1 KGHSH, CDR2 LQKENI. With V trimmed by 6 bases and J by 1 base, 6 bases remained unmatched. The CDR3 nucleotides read TGTGCCAGCTCGCCCGGGACAGGGGCGTCCTATAATTCACCCCTCCACTTT. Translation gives CASSPGTGASYNSPLHF.

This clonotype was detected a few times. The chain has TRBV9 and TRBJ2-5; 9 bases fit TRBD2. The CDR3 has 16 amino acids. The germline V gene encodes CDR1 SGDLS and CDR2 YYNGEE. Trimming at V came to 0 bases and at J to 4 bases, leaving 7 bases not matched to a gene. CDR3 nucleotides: TGTGCCAGCAGCGTAGAGGGACTAGCCCCTGGAGAGACCCAGTACTTC. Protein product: CASSVEGLAPGETQYF.

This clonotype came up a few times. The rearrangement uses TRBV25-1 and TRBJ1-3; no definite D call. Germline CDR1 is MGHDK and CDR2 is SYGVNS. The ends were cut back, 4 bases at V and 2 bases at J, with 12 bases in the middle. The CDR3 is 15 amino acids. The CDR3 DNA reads TGTGCCAGCAGTGGCCCGGGGTTGGCTGGAAACACCATATATTTT. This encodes CASSGPGLAGNTIYF.

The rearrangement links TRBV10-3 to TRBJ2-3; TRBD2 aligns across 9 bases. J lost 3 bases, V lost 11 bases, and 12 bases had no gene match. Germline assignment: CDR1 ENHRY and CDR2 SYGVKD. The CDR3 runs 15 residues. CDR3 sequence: CAGKQGGRETDTQYF. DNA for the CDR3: TGTGCCGGAAAACAAGGCGGGAGGGAGACAGATACGCAGTATTTT.

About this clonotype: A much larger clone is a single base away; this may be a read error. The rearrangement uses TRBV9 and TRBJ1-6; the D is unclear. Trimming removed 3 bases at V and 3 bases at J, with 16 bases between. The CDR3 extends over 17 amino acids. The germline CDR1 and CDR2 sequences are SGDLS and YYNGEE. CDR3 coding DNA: TGTGCCAGCAGCGAGGCGGGTATGCCAAACTATAATTCACCCCTCCACTTT. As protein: CASSEAGMPNYNSPLHF.

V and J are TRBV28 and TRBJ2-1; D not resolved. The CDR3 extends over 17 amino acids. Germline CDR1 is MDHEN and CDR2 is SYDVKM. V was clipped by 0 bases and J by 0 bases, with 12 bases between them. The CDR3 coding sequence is TGTGCCAGCAGTTTATGGACTCTAGGAAGCTCCTACAATGAGCAGTTCTTC. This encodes CASSLWTLGSSYNEQFF.

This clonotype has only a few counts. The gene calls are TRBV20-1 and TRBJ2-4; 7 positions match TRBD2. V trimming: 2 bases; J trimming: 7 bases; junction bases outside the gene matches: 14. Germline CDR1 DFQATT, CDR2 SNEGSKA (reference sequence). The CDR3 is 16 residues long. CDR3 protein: CSARPKLAKAANIQYF. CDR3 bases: TGCAGTGCTAGACCTAAACTAGCGAAAGCCGCTAACATTCAGTACTTC.

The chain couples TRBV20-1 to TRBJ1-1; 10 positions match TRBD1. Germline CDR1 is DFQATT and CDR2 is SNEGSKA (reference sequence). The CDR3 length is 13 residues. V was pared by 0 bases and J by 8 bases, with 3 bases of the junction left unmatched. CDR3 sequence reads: CSARDSGQGEAFF. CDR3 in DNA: TGCAGTGCTAGAGATTCGGGACAGGGGGAAGCTTTCTTT.

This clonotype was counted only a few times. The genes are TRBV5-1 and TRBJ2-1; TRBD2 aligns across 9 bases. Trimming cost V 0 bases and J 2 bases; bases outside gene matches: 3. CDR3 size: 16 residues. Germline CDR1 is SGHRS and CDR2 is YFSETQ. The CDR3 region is CASSLGPSGTYNEQFF. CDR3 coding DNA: TGCGCCAGCAGCTTGGGCCCTAGCGGGACCTACAATGAGCAGTTCTTC.

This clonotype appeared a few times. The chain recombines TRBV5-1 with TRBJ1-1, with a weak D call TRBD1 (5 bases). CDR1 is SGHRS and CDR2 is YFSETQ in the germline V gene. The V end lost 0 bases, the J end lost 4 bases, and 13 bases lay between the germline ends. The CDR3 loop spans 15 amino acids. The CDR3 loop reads CASSLEGKGSTEAFF. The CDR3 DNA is TGCGCCAGCAGCTTGGAGGGGAAAGGAAGCACTGAAGCTTTCTTT.

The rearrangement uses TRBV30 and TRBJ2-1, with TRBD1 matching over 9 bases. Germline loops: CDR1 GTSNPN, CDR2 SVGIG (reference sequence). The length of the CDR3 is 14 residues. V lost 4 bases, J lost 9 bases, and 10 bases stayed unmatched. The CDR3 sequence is CAWTPGQGMGEQFF. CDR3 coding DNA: TGTGCCTGGACCCCGGGACAGGGCATGGGTGAGCAGTTCTTC.

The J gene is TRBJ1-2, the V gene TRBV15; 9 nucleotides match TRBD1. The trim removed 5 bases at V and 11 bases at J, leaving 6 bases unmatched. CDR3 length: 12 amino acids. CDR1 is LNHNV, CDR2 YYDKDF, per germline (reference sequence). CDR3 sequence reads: CATSATGGGYTF. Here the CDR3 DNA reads TGTGCCACCAGCGCCACAGGGGGCGGGTACACCTTC.

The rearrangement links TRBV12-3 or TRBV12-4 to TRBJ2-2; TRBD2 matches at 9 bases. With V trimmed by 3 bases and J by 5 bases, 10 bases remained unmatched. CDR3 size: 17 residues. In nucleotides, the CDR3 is TGTGCCAGCAGTTTTGGTACCCTAGCGGGATGGACCGGGGAGCTGTTTTTT. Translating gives CASSFGTLAGWTGELFF.

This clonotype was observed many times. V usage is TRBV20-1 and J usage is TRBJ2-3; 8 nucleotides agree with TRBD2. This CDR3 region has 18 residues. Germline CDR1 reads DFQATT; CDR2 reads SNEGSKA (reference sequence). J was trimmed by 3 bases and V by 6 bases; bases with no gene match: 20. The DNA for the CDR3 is TGCAGTGCCTCACCGGGACTAGAAATTTTTGTCCTAACAGATACGCAGTATTTT. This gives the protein CSASPGLEIFVLTDTQYF.

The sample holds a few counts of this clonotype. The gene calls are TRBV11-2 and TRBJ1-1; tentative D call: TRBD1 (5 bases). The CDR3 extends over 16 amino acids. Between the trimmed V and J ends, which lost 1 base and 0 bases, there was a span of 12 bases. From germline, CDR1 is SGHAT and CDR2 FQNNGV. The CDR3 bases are TGTGCCAGCAGCTTAGGCGTAGGGGTCATGAACACTGAAGCTTTCTTT. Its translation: CASSLGVGVMNTEAFF.